This T cell receptor (beta chain) was found in a study of blood T cell repertoires in COVID-19. Across the whole study: Spain, Italy and the United States supplied samples that represented acute and convalescent COVID-19. PBMCs, B-cell-depleted T cells, or T cells provided the cDNA or gDNA that made up the material.

The CDR3 contains 15 residues. Germline CDR1 reads SEHNR; CDR2 reads FQNEAQ (reference sequence). The J segment lost 0 bases and the V segment lost 5 bases, leaving 3 bases of the junction unmatched. In the original analysis: Amplification with reference gene primers provided the estimates of nucleated cell counts. Sequencing used immunoSEQ multiplex PCR; TCRdb keeps in-frame clones, though not all of them. Clone size and the V and J calls come from that table; the DNA yielded D and trimming. The table shows around 140,000 clones, with over 70% occurring only once. This clone was detected only a few times.

The chain links TRBV7-9 to TRBJ2-1; 8 bases align to TRBD2. Input material: peripheral blood. This TCR was recovered from a woman aged 55 to 70 with acute or convalescent COVID-19. CDR3 region: CASSTGLASYNEQFF. The CDR3 bases are TGTGCCAGCAGCACAGGACTAGCCTCCTACAATGAGCAGTTCTTC.